Listed below are T cell receptor beta chains from one sample, sequenced in a study of T cell responses to AZD1222 COVID-19 vaccine. Here immunoSEQ multiplex PCR was the method, and the copy in TCRdb shows in-frame clones only, minus some. Of roughly 79,000 clones listed, roughly 94% are singletons. Sequenced here: peripheral blood, sampled on day 0 of MenACWY control vaccination. These receptors originate from an adult in good health. The CDR3 runs from the conserved cysteine through the conserved F or W. Size tells how often a clone was seen (once, few, many) or the class of an expanded clone, and some rows leave it out.

CDR3aa: CASSFRDRVTEAFF; v_gene: TRBV19; j_gene: TRBJ1-1; abundance: .
CDR3aa: CASSVPGSMNTEAFF; v_gene: TRBV28; j_gene: TRBJ1-1; abundance: .
CDR3aa: CASSLVGGAVTDTQYF; v_gene: TRBV11-2; j_gene: TRBJ2-3; abundance: .
CDR3aa: CASSYLDTSQLRGTQYF; v_gene: TRBV6-2/TRBV6-3; j_gene: TRBJ2-3; abundance: .
CDR3aa: CASSLLSGALRNEQYF; v_gene: TRBV28; j_gene: TRBJ2-7; abundance: few
CDR3aa: CASSLGANNYGYTF; v_gene: TRBV7-9; j_gene: TRBJ1-2; abundance: .
CDR3aa: CATSRDLTGDGYTF; v_gene: TRBV15; j_gene: TRBJ1-2; abundance: .
CDR3aa: CASSPGTSGYNEQFF; v_gene: TRBV7-2; j_gene: TRBJ2-1; abundance: .
CDR3aa: CASSYWRDNEQFF; v_gene: TRBV6-6; j_gene: TRBJ2-1; abundance: .
CDR3aa: CASSLGLDREQYF; v_gene: TRBV12-3/TRBV12-4; j_gene: TRBJ2-7; abundance: .
CDR3aa: CASAGTGREEQYF; v_gene: TRBV6-5; j_gene: TRBJ2-7; abundance: .
CDR3aa: CASRTPGRRNTIYF; v_gene: TRBV6-4; j_gene: TRBJ1-3; abundance: .
CDR3aa: CAWSVGGTNEKLFF; v_gene: TRBV30; j_gene: TRBJ1-4; abundance: .
CDR3aa: CASSVGTQYNEQFF; v_gene: TRBV9; j_gene: TRBJ2-1; abundance: .
CDR3aa: CASTRGGFNNEQFF; v_gene: TRBV10-2; j_gene: TRBJ2-1; abundance: .
CDR3aa: CASSSGGQDTEAFF; v_gene: TRBV18; j_gene: TRBJ1-1; abundance: .
CDR3aa: CASRGIGWFTEAFF; v_gene: TRBV27; j_gene: TRBJ1-1; abundance: .
CDR3aa: CASSLLYGYTF; v_gene: TRBV28; j_gene: TRBJ1-2; abundance: .
CDR3aa: CASSFMGDGDQPQHF; v_gene: TRBV5-5; j_gene: TRBJ1-5; abundance: .
CDR3aa: CATSGGDTQYF; v_gene: TRBV24-1; j_gene: TRBJ2-3; abundance: .
CDR3aa: CASSFSTGGRDNEQFF; v_gene: TRBV28; j_gene: TRBJ2-1; abundance: .
CDR3aa: CASSLKPQPNNSPLHF; v_gene: TRBV7-2; j_gene: TRBJ1-6; abundance: .
CDR3aa: CASSLGAGDPNYGYTF; v_gene: TRBV27; j_gene: TRBJ1-2; abundance: .
CDR3aa: CASSLAGTGYEREFHEQFF; v_gene: TRBV5-6; j_gene: TRBJ2-1; abundance: .
CDR3aa: CASSRSSPDRAGTGELFF; v_gene: TRBV4-3; j_gene: TRBJ2-2; abundance: .
CDR3aa: CASSFGTPDTQYF; v_gene: TRBV6-2/TRBV6-3; j_gene: TRBJ2-3; abundance: .
CDR3aa: CASSYGSSYNEQFF; v_gene: TRBV6-6; j_gene: TRBJ2-1; abundance: once
CDR3aa: CASSTWDRNYEQYF; v_gene: TRBV3-1/TRBV3-2; j_gene: TRBJ2-7; abundance: .
CDR3aa: CASRQGRHQPQHF; v_gene: TRBV6-5; j_gene: TRBJ1-5; abundance: .
CDR3aa: CASSLFSFRQDSGNTIYF; v_gene: TRBV28; j_gene: TRBJ1-3; abundance: .
CDR3aa: CASSLRGTSGPMSPGELFF; v_gene: TRBV7-9; j_gene: TRBJ2-2; abundance: .
CDR3aa: CASRHRTSGDYEQFF; v_gene: TRBV5-1; j_gene: TRBJ2-1; abundance: .
CDR3aa: CASSPGTPNTEAFF; v_gene: TRBV6-5; j_gene: TRBJ1-1; abundance: .
CDR3aa: CASSDYIMSEQFF; v_gene: TRBV6-4; j_gene: TRBJ2-1; abundance: few
CDR3aa: CASSYPQQGYGYTF; v_gene: TRBV6-2/TRBV6-3; j_gene: TRBJ1-2; abundance: .
CDR3aa: CASSLRVLSSNEQYF; v_gene: TRBV27; j_gene: TRBJ2-7; abundance: .
CDR3aa: CASSLEGGPTDTQYF; v_gene: TRBV7-2; j_gene: TRBJ2-3; abundance: few
CDR3aa: CASSIRLDSPLHF; v_gene: TRBV19; j_gene: TRBJ1-6; abundance: .
CDR3aa: CASSQQGRTGVHEQYF; v_gene: TRBV28; j_gene: TRBJ2-7; abundance: .
CDR3aa: CASSTPGLAGAETQYF; v_gene: TRBV19; j_gene: TRBJ2-5; abundance: .
CDR3aa: CASSRTQASGELFF; v_gene: TRBV4-3; j_gene: TRBJ2-2; abundance: .
CDR3aa: CASSKGPGLAGAADTQYF; v_gene: TRBV28; j_gene: TRBJ2-3; abundance: .
CDR3aa: CASSQDNDKVYGYTF; v_gene: TRBV4-3; j_gene: TRBJ1-2; abundance: few
CDR3aa: CASSPTEDPYEQYF; v_gene: TRBV5-1; j_gene: TRBJ2-7; abundance: .
CDR3aa: CASSPTSGRGYEQYF; v_gene: TRBV3-1/TRBV3-2; j_gene: TRBJ2-7; abundance: .
CDR3aa: CASSLVGGGLSYEQYF; v_gene: TRBV11-1; j_gene: TRBJ2-7; abundance: few
CDR3aa: CASSEGDRRVDTQYF; v_gene: TRBV6-1; j_gene: TRBJ2-3; abundance: .
CDR3aa: CASSSTYEQYF; v_gene: TRBV7-9; j_gene: TRBJ2-7; abundance: .
CDR3aa: CASSLDRTSTDTQYF; v_gene: TRBV18; j_gene: TRBJ2-3; abundance: .